This T cell receptor (beta chain) comes out of a study of CD8 T cells in ankylosing spondylitis. Findings and limits, study-wide: Peripheral blood held disease-linked clones only at relatively low frequency, and these were CD8+. Disease-linked clones reportedly concentrated significantly in matched ankylosing spondylitis synovial fluid. There were earlier reports of some motif variants in reactive arthritis synovial fluid and blood. Ankylosing spondylitis blood seemed to carry a telltale TCR beta motif made of several highly homologous variants.

With respect to this clonotype: Its target is not known.

For TCR beta, libraries came from quantitative 5'-RACE with molecular barcodes. Each CDR3 protein is one row after TCRdb ran MiXCR on the 5' RACE reads. The table lists around 450,000 distinct CDR3 sequences, 25% to 30% of them singletons. The CDR3 totals 13 residues. V was pared by 6 bases and J by 2 bases, with 10 bases between. The clonotype was recovered from a male donor with ankylosing spondylitis. This chain uses TRBV12-3 or TRBV12-4 with TRBJ1-2; D unresolved. Sequencing input: blood, either unsorted or a sorted T cell fraction (not recorded which). DNA of the CDR3: TGTGCCAGCAGCCCGTCGGCCAACTATGGCTACACCTTC. As protein: CASSPSANYGYTF.